This T cell receptor (beta chain) was captured by sequencing in a study of T cell repertoires in cytomegalovirus infection. Study-wide context: Indicated by public TCR beta signatures were CMV infection and matching HLA type.

Study observations and caveats: Ex vivo responses were dominated by HLA-C-restricted CMV-specific TCR beta clonotypes. Public TCR beta family frequency separated CMV-and-HLA carriers, including in an independent cohort.

The germline V gene has CDR1 MNHNS and CDR2 SASEGT. The ends were cut back, 3 bases at V and 9 bases at J, with 9 bases in the middle. CDR3 length: 12 amino acids. With respect to this clonotype: Its antigen is still unknown.

Using its own MiXCR run on the reads, TCRdb lists one record per CDR3 protein. The repertoire includes hundreds of thousands of distinct CDR3 sequences, roughly 43% of them detected once, and around 44% sits in the top ten. The TCR comes from a human donor in good health (CMV status not recorded). Some clones in this sample may be carry-over from other donors' samples. The sequences come from cultured PBMCs, collected from culture after CMV antigen stimulation. The chain combines TRBV6-1 with TRBJ2-1; D may be TRBD1 or TRBD2 (5 bases each). CDR3 DNA: TGTGCCAGCAGTGATGGGGGTAGTGAGCAGTTCTTC. It codes for CASSDGGSEQFF.